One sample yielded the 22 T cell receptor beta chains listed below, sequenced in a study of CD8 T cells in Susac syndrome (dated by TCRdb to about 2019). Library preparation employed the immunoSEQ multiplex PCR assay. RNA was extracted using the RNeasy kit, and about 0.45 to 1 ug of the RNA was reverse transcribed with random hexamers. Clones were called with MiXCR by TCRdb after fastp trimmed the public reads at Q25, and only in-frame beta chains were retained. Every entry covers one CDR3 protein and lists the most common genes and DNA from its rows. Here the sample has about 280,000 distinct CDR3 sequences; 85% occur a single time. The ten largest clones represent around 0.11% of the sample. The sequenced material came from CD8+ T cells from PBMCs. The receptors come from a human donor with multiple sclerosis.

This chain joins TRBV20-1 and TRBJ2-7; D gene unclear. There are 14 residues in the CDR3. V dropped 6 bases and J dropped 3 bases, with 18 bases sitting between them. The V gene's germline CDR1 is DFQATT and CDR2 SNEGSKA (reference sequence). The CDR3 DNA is TGCAGTGCCTCTTTGGGAAGAGATTACTACGAGCAGTACTTC. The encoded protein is CSASLGRDYYEQYF.

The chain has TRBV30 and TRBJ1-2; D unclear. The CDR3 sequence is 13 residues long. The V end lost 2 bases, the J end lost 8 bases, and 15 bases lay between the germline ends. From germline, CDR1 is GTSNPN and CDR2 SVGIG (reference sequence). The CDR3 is CAWSPRELEGYTF. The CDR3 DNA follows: TGTGCCTGGAGTCCCCGGGAGTTAGAGGGCTACACCTTC.

CDR3 sequence (DNA): TGTGCCAGCCTCGGCAGGGGGAGGGAAAAACTGTTTTTT. Amino acid sequence: CASLGRGREKLFF. V is TRBV6-1 and J is TRBJ1-4; 7 bases are shared with TRBD1. There are 13 residues in the CDR3. Germline V gene lookup returns CDR1 MNHNS and CDR2 SASEGT. The V and J ends lost 8 bases and 8 bases, in that order; junction bases with no gene match: 8.

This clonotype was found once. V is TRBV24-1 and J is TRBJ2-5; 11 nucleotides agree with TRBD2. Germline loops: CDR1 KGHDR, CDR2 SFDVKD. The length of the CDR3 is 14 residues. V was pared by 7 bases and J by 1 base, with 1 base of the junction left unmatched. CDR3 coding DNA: TGTGCCACCAGAGGGACTAGCGGCCAAGAGACCCAGTACTTC. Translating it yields CATRGTSGQETQYF.

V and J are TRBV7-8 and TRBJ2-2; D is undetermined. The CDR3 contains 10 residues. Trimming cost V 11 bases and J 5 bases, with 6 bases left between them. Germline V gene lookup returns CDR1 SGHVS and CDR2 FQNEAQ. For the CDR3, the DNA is TGTGCCGGAAATACCGGGGAGCTGTTTTTT. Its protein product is CAGNTGELFF. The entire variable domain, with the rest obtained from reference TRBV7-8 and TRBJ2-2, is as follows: GAGVSQSPRYKVAKRGQDVALRCDPISGHVSLFWYQQALGQGPEFLTYFQNEAQLDKSGLPSDRFFAERPEGSVSTLKIQRTQQEDSAVYLCAGNTGELFFGEGSRLTVL.

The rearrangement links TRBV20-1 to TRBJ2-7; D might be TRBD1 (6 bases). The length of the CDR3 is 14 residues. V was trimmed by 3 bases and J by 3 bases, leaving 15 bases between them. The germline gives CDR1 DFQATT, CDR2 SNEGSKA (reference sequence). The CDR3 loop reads CSARQQGRIYEQYF. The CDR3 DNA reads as TGCAGTGCTAGGCAGCAGGGGAGAATCTACGAGCAGTACTTC.

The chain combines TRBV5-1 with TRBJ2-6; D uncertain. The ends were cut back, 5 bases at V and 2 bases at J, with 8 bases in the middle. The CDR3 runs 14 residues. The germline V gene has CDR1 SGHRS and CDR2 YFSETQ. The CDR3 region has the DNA TGCGCCAGCAGAACCACGGCTGGGGCCAACGTCCTGACTTTC. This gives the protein CASRTTAGANVLTF. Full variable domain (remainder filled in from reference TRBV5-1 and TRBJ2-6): KAGVTQTPRYLIKTRGQQVTLSCSPISGHRSVSWYQQTPGQGLQFLFEYFSETQRNKGNFPGRFSGRQFSNSRSEMNVSTLELGDSALYLCASRTTAGANVLTFGAGSRLTVL.

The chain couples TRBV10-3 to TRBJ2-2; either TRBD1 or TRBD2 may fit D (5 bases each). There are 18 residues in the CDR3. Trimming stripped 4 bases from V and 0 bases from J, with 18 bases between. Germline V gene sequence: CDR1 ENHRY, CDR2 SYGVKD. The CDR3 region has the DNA TGTGCCATCAGTGCCTCCGGGACGGCGAGGGCGAACACCGGGGAGCTGTTTTTT. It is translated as CAISASGTARANTGELFF.

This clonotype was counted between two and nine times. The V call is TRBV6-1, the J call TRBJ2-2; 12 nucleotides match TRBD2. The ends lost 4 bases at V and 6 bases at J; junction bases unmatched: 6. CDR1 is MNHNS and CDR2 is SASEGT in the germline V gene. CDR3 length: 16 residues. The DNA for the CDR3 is TGTGCCAGCAGTGTAGAGACTAGCGGGAGATCCGGGGAGCTGTTTTTT. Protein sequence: CASSVETSGRSGELFF.

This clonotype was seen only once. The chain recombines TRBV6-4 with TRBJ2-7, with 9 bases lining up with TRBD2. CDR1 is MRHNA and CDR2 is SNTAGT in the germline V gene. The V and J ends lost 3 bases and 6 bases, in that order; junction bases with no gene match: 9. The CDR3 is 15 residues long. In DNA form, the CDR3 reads TGTGCCAGCAGTGAATTAGCGGGAGAGTCCCCCGAGCAGTACTTC. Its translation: CASSELAGESPEQYF.

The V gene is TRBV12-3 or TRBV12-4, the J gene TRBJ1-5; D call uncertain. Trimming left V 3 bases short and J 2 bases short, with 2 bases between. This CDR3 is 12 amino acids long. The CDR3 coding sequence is TGTGCCAGCAGTTTGGGCAATCAGCCCCAGCATTTT. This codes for CASSLGNQPQHF.

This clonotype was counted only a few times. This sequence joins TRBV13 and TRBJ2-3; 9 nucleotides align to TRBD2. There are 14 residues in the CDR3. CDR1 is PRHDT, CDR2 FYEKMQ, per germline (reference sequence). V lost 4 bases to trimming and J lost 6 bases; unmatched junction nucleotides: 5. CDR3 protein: CASSSRREGDTQYF. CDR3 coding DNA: TGTGCCAGCAGCTCCCGGCGGGAGGGCGATACGCAGTATTTT.

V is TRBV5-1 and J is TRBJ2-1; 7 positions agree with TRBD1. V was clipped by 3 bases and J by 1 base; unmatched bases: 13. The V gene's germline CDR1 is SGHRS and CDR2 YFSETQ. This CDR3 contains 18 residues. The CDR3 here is CASSSKETGVRSYNEQFF. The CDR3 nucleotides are TGCGCCAGCAGCTCAAAAGAAACAGGGGTTAGGTCCTACAATGAGCAGTTCTTC.

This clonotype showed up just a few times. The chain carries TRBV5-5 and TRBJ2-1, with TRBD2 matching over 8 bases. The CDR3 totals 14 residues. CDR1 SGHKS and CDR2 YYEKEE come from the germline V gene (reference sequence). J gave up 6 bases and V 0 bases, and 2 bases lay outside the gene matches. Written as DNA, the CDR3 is TGTGCCAGCAGCTTGGGACTAGCGAGCAATGAGCAGTTCTTC. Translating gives CASSLGLASNEQFF. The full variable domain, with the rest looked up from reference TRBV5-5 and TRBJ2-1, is DAGVTQSPTHLIKTRGQQVTLRCSPISGHKSVSWYQQVLGQGPQFIFQYYEKEERGRGNFPDRFSARQFPNYSSELNVNALLLGDSALYLCASSLGLASNEQFFGPGTRLTVL.

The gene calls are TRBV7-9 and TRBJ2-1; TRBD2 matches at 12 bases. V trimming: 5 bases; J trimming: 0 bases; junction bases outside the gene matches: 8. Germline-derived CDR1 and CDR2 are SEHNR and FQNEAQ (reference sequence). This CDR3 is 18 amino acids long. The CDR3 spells CASSPGTSGLSSYNEQFF. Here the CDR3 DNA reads TGTGCCAGCAGCCCAGGGACTAGCGGGCTGAGCTCCTACAATGAGCAGTTCTTC. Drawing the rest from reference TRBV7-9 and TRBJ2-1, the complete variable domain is DTGVSQNPRHKITKRGQNVTFRCDPISEHNRLYWYRQTLGQGPEFLTYFQNEAQLEKSRLLSDRFSAERPKGSFSTLEIQRTEQGDSAMYLCASSPGTSGLSSYNEQFFGPGTRLTVL.

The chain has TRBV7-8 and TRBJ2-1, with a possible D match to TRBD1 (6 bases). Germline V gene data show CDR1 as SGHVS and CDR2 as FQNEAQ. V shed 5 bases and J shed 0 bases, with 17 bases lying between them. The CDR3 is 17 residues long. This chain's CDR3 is CASSPRAGTSSYNEQFF. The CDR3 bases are TGTGCCAGCAGCCCGAGGGCCGGGACAAGCTCCTACAATGAGCAGTTCTTC.

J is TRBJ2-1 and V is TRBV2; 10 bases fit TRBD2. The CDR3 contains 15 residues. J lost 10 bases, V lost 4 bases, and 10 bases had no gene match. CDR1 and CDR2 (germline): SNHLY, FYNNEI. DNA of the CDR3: TGTGCCAGCAGTGGGGGGACTAGCGAGCTTGGGGAGCAGTTCTTC. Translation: CASSGGTSELGEQFF.

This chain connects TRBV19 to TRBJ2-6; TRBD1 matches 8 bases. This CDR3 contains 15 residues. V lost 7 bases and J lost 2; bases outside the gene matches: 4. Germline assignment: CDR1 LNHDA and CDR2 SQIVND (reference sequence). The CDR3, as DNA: TGTGCCAGTACAAGACAGGGGCCTGGGGCCAACGTCCTGACTTTC. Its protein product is CASTRQGPGANVLTF.

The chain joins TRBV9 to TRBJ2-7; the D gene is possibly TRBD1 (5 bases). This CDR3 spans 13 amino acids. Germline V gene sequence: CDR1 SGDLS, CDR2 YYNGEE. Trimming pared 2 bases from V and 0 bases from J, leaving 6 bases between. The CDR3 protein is CASSVDSSYEQYF. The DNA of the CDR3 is TGTGCCAGCAGCGTCGACAGCTCCTACGAGCAGTACTTC. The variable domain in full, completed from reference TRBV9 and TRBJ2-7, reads DSGVTQTPKHLITATGQRVTLRCSPRSGDLSVYWYQQSLDQGLQFLIQYYNGEERAKGNILERFSAQQFPDLHSELNLSSLELGDSALYFCASSVDSSYEQYFGPGTRLTVT.

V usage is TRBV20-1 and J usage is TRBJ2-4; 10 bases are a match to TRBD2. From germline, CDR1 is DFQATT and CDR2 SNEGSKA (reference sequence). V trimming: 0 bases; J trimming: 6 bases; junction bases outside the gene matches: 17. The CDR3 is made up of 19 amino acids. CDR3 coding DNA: TGCAGTGCTAGAGATTCGCGAGAGACTAGCGGGCTCCGGGGAAACATTCAGTACTTC. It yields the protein CSARDSRETSGLRGNIQYF.

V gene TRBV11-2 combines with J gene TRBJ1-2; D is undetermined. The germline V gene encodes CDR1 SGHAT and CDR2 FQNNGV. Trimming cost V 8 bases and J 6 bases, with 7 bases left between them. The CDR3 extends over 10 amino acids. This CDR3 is CASGNDGYTF. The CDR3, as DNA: TGTGCCAGCGGGAACGATGGCTACACCTTC.

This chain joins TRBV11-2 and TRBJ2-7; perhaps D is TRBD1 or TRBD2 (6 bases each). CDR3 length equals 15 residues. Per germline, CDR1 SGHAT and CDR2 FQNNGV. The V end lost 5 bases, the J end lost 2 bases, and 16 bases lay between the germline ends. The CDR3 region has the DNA TGTGCCAGCAGCCCCACAGGGCCGGGGGCCTACGAGCAGTACTTC. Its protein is CASSPTGPGAYEQYF.